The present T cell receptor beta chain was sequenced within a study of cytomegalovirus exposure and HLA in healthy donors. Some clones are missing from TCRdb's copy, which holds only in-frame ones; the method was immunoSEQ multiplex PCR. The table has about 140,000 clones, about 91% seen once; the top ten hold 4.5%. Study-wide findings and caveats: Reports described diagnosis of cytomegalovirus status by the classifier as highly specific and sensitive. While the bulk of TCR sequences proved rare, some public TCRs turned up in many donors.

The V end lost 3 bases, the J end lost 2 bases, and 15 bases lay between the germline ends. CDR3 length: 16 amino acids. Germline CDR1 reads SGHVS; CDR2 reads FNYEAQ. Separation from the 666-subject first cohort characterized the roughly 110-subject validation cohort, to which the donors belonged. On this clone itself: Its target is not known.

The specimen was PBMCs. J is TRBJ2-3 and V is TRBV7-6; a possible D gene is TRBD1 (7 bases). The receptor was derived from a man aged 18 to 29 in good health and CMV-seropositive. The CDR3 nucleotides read TGTGCCAGCAGCTTCATGCGGGACAGTTTCACAGATACGCAGTATTTT. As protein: CASSFMRDSFTDTQYF.